This TCR beta chain stems from a study of blood T cell repertoires in COVID-19. At the level of the study: COVID-19 samples from acute and convalescent phases originated in the United States, Italy and Spain.

As originally analysed: Amplification from reference gene primers served as the basis for estimated nucleated cell counts. Generated by immunoSEQ multiplex PCR, the TCRdb table keeps only in-frame clones and is missing some. V and J calls and clone size follow that table, whereas D and trimming were derived from the DNA. The profile covers some 300,000 clones, with around 92% appearing a single time and roughly a tenth taken by the ten largest. Symptom resolution, clearance, or two negative PCRs marked the recovered donors of Cohort 3. The CDR3 length is 13 residues. V gave up 7 bases and J gave up 1 base, with 10 bases separating them.

The specimen was PBMCs or T cells enriched from blood (not recorded which). This TCR came from a woman in her 30s who had recovered from COVID-19. The chain is built from TRBV12-3 or TRBV12-4 and TRBJ1-1; a weak D match, TRBD1 (5 bases). The CDR3 nucleotides read TGTGCCAGCACCCCTGACAGGAACACTGAAGCTTTCTTT. This sequence encodes CASTPDRNTEAFF.